Below are 19 T cell receptor beta chains sequenced from a single sample in a study of cytomegalovirus exposure and HLA in healthy donors (dated by TCRdb to between 2016 and 2019). Library preparation used the immunoSEQ multiplex PCR assay. The multiplex PCR relied on a mix of 60 forward primers for TCR Vbeta segments and 13 reverse primers for TCR Jbeta segments. Not all clones reach the TCRdb copy of this immuneACCESS table, which keeps in-frame sequences only. Checked studies attribute under half of the gap to unresolved V genes and leave the rest unexplained. This sample is represented by 100,000 to 150,000 clones; 70% to 85% of them were singletons. About 13% of the sample rests with the top ten. The sequenced sample consisted of PBMCs. The receptors originated from a woman in her thirties or forties in good health and CMV-seropositive.

This chain links TRBV5-5 with TRBJ2-3, with 9 bases aligning to TRBD2. The trim removed 3 bases at V and 1 base at J, leaving 6 bases unmatched. The CDR3 has 16 residues. Germline lookup yields CDR1 SGHKS and CDR2 YYEKEE (reference sequence). DNA for the CDR3: TGTGCCAGCAGCTCGATAGCGGGAGTAGGCACAGATACGCAGTATTTT. It yields the protein CASSSIAGVGTDTQYF.

This sequence joins TRBV11-3 and TRBJ2-6, with a possible D match to TRBD2 (5 bases). Trimming shortened V by 5 bases and J by 0 bases, and 8 bases separated the two germline ends. This CDR3 region has 15 residues. The germline V gene encodes CDR1 SGHNT and CDR2 YENEEA. The chain's CDR3 is CASSPGISGANVLTF. CDR3 in DNA: TGTGCCAGCAGCCCGGGAATCTCTGGGGCCAACGTCCTGACTTTC.

V and J are TRBV4-1 and TRBJ2-5, with 8 bases matching TRBD2. The J segment lost 2 bases and the V segment lost 0 bases, leaving 8 bases of the junction unmatched. Germline V gene lookup returns CDR1 MGHRA and CDR2 YSYEKL. The CDR3 has 17 residues. In nucleotides, the CDR3 is TGCGCCAGCAGCCAAGAGTCTACGGGAGGGTTTCAAGAGACCCAGTACTTC. Protein sequence: CASSQESTGGFQETQYF.

The V call is TRBV7-9, the J call TRBJ1-6; 11 bases agree with TRBD1. This CDR3 spans 16 amino acids. The trim removed 5 bases at V and 6 bases at J, leaving 6 bases unmatched. Germline loops: CDR1 SEHNR, CDR2 FQNEAQ (reference sequence). The CDR3: CASSLEDRGPNSPLHF. CDR3 DNA: TGTGCCAGCAGCCTAGAGGACAGGGGGCCTAATTCACCCCTCCACTTT.

The V and J genes are TRBV6-5 and TRBJ2-3; weak D call: TRBD2 (5 bases). The CDR3 totals 15 residues. V was clipped by 3 bases and J by 2 bases, with 12 bases between them. Germline V gene data show CDR1 as MNHEY and CDR2 as SVGAGI. Here the CDR3 reads CASSYGAANTDTQYF. CDR3 nucleotides: TGTGCCAGCAGTTATGGAGCGGCCAACACAGATACGCAGTATTTT.

The chain employs TRBV5-4 and TRBJ2-5, with 10 bases identical to TRBD1. Germline values: CDR1 SGHNT, CDR2 YYREEE (reference sequence). The CDR3 is 14 amino acids. After removal of 3 bases from V and 5 bases from J, the junction contained 4 bases not matched to a gene. The CDR3 sequence is CASSYPGQGETQYF. DNA for the CDR3: TGTGCCAGCAGCTACCCGGGACAGGGGGAGACCCAGTACTTC.

Regarding this clone: Relative to the germline gene, one junction end is altered; a read error may explain this. DNA of the CDR3: TGTGCCTGGAGTCGCTCCGGGACTAGGGGAATCTTC. This sequence encodes CAWSRSGTRGIF. V gene TRBV30 combines with J gene TRBJ2-1; 8 nucleotides line up with TRBD2. Germline V gene lookup returns CDR1 GTSNPN and CDR2 SVGIG (reference sequence). This CDR3 comprises 12 residues.

The V call is TRBV6-1, the J call TRBJ2-5; D remains ambiguous. The CDR3 length is 14 residues. The germline CDR1 and CDR2 sequences are MNHNS and SASEGT. The germline V and J ends were trimmed by 6 bases and 4 bases, with 15 bases remaining between them. CDR3 protein: CASSEIMAVETQYF. For the CDR3, the DNA is TGTGCCAGCAGCGAGATTATGGCGGTAGAGACCCAGTACTTC.

This sequence joins TRBV5-6 and TRBJ2-7; 10 bases align to TRBD1. Trimming cost V 0 bases and J 4 bases; bases outside gene matches: 7. Germline CDR1 reads SGHDT; CDR2 reads YYEEEE. The length of the CDR3 is 16 residues. The CDR3 nucleotides are TGTGCCAGCAGCTTGGCTGGGGACAGGGGAGGTTACGAGCAGTACTTC. This sequence encodes CASSLAGDRGGYEQYF.

V is TRBV6-5 and J is TRBJ2-7, with 10 bases matching TRBD1. This CDR3 is 15 amino acids long. With V trimmed by 7 bases and J by 4 bases, 10 bases remained unmatched. CDR1 MNHEY and CDR2 SVGAGI come from the germline V gene. As DNA, the CDR3 is TGTGCCAGCACCCAAGACAGGGGGCACGGGTACGAGCAGTACTTC. Translated: CASTQDRGHGYEQYF.

The chain combines TRBV30 with TRBJ2-1; D is possibly TRBD2 (6 bases). Trimming pared 1 base from V and 7 bases from J, leaving 11 bases between. Germline V gives CDR1 GTSNPN, CDR2 SVGIG (reference sequence). This CDR3 is 13 amino acids long. CDR3 nucleotides: TGTGCCTGGAGTGGGGGGGAGGTAAATGAGCAGTTCTTC. It translates to CAWSGGEVNEQFF.

This sequence joins TRBV2 and TRBJ2-3; D is unclear. CDR3 size: 11 residues. Germline V gene sequence: CDR1 SNHLY, CDR2 FYNNEI. Deletions cut 10 bases from V and 4 bases from J, with 9 bases between. CDR3 DNA sequence: TGTGCCACCGCAGGTTCAGATACGCAGTATTTT. This codes for CATAGSDTQYF.

This chain connects TRBV28 to TRBJ2-7, with unresolved D. In germline, CDR1 is MDHEN, CDR2 SYDVKM. Between the trimmed V and J ends, which lost 4 bases and 2 bases, there was a span of 15 bases. The CDR3 runs 15 residues. The CDR3 reads CASSWALAAAYEQYF. The CDR3 nucleotides are TGTGCCAGCAGTTGGGCGTTGGCAGCAGCCTACGAGCAGTACTTC.

This chain links TRBV27 with TRBJ2-2; D is uncertain. Germline CDR1 and CDR2: MNHEY and SMNVEV (reference sequence). The CDR3 is made up of 12 amino acids. V lost 6 bases to trimming and J lost 0 bases, with 2 bases between them. The DNA of the CDR3 is TGTGCCAGCAGCTCGAACACCGGGGAGCTGTTTTTT. This codes for CASSSNTGELFF.

The chain combines TRBV28 with TRBJ2-2; D may be TRBD1 (5 bases). The V gene's germline CDR1 is MDHEN and CDR2 SYDVKM. The CDR3 extends over 13 amino acids. The ends were cut back, 7 bases at V and 2 bases at J, with 8 bases in the middle. CDR3: CASTGRNTGELFF. As DNA, the CDR3 is TGTGCCAGCACAGGGCGAAACACCGGGGAGCTGTTTTTT.

Turning to this clone: One junction end disagrees with the germline gene, perhaps due to a read error. This chain connects TRBV7-7 to TRBJ2-1; 13 bases line up with TRBD2. CDR1 and CDR2 from the germline V gene are SSHAT and FNYEAQ (reference sequence). This CDR3 comprises 16 residues. CDR3 bases: TGTGCTAGCAGCGCCGGACTAGCGGGAGTATACAATGAGCAGTTCTTC. Translating it yields CASSAGLAGVYNEQFF. Drawing the rest from reference TRBV7-7 and TRBJ2-1, the complete variable domain is GAGVSQSPRYKVTKRGQDVTLRCDPISSHATLYWYQQALGQGPEFLTYFNYEAQPDKSGLPSDRFSAERPEGSISTLTIQRTEQRDSAMYRCASSAGLAGVYNEQFFGPGTRLTVL.

In DNA, the CDR3 is TGTGCCAGCAGCCTAGACAGCTACGAGCAGTACTTC. Translating it yields CASSLDSYEQYF. The chain has TRBV14 and TRBJ2-7; a possible D gene is TRBD1 (5 bases). V shed 4 bases and J shed 3 bases, with 7 bases lying between them. The CDR3 sequence is 12 residues long. Germline CDR1 and CDR2: SGHDN and FVKESK.

This chain joins TRBV28 and TRBJ2-5, with D perhaps TRBD1 (6 bases). The CDR3 loop spans 13 amino acids. Deletions cut 7 bases from V and 1 base from J, with 10 bases between. Germline-derived CDR1 and CDR2 are MDHEN and SYDVKM. The CDR3 sequence is CASNPGVQETQYF. CDR3 in DNA: TGTGCCAGCAACCCAGGGGTCCAAGAGACCCAGTACTTC. The whole variable domain, filled in from reference TRBV28 and TRBJ2-5, reads DVKVTQSSRYLVKRTGEKVFLECVQDMDHENMFWYRQDPGLGLRLIYFSYDVKMKEKGDIPEGYSVSREKKERFSLILESASTNQTSMYLCASNPGVQETQYFGPGTRLLVL.

This CDR3 reads CASSRRLAGGRDTQYF. The CDR3 DNA sequence: TGTGCCAGCAGTCGTCGACTAGCGGGAGGAAGGGATACGCAGTATTTT. The V gene is TRBV27, the J gene TRBJ2-3, with 13 bases identical to TRBD2. Germline lookup yields CDR1 MNHEY and CDR2 SMNVEV (reference sequence). The CDR3 loop spans 16 amino acids. Trimming cost V 5 bases and J 6 bases; bases outside gene matches: 8.